The 12 T cell receptor beta chains listed next were all sequenced from one sample in a study of OX40 agonist ivuxolimab in advanced cancers. The assay was immunoSEQ multiplex PCR, and TCRdb's table has in-frame clones only and misses some. The sample yields approximately 76,000 clones, around 90% seen once. Specimen: CD4+ or CD8+ T cells sorted from blood, collected in a trial of the OX40 agonist ivuxolimab. Receptor source: an adult with an advanced solid tumor such as melanoma, head and neck, liver or kidney cancer.

V is TRBV10-2 and J is TRBJ1-1; D gene uncertain. CDR1 WSHSY and CDR2 SAAADI come from the germline V gene. With 6 bases removed from V and 2 bases from J, the gap between germline ends came to 13 bases. The length of the CDR3 is 14 residues. The CDR3 protein is CASSQDGVNTEAFF. The CDR3 coding sequence is TGCGCCAGCAGCCAAGACGGCGTTAACACTGAAGCTTTCTTT.

This clone appeared a few times. The chain employs TRBV28 and TRBJ1-2; D is unclear. Germline values: CDR1 MDHEN, CDR2 SYDVKM. The CDR3 runs to 11 residues. The V end lost 6 bases, the J end lost 2 bases, and 4 bases lay between the germline ends. CDR3 in DNA: TGTGCCAGCAGCCCCAACTATGGCTACACCTTC. It yields the protein CASSPNYGYTF.

This chain joins TRBV5-1 and TRBJ2-2, with D unresolved. The CDR3 runs 15 residues. Trimming shortened V by 1 base and J by 1 base, and 8 bases separated the two germline ends. Germline V gene lookup returns CDR1 SGHRS and CDR2 YFSETQ. The CDR3 region is CASSLWSENTGELFF. DNA for the CDR3: TGCGCCAGCAGCTTGTGGTCCGAGAACACCGGGGAGCTGTTTTTT. The full variable domain, completed using reference TRBV5-1 and TRBJ2-2, is KAGVTQTPRYLIKTRGQQVTLSCSPISGHRSVSWYQQTPGQGLQFLFEYFSETQRNKGNFPGRFSGRQFSNSRSEMNVSTLELGDSALYLCASSLWSENTGELFFGEGSRLTVL.

The rearrangement links TRBV9 to TRBJ2-1; tentative D call: TRBD2 (6 bases). Germline lookup yields CDR1 SGDLS and CDR2 YYNGEE. This CDR3 has 13 residues. The germline V and J ends were trimmed by 4 bases and 4 bases, with 9 bases remaining between them. The CDR3 DNA is TGTGCCAGCAGCATGGGGACTTACAATGAGCAGTTCTTC. Protein product: CASSMGTYNEQFF.

The chain has TRBV6-1 and TRBJ2-7, with D possibly matching TRBD2 (5 bases). The CDR3 extends over 13 amino acids. V gave up 8 bases and J gave up 2 bases, with 13 bases separating them. Germline values: CDR1 MNHNS, CDR2 SASEGT. CDR3 in amino acids: CASSRYSAYEQYF. DNA of the CDR3: TGTGCCAGCTCGAGGTATAGCGCCTACGAGCAGTACTTC.

The V call is TRBV13, the J call TRBJ2-7; 13 nucleotides agree with TRBD2. Germline V gene data show CDR1 as PRHDT and CDR2 as FYEKMQ (reference sequence). The CDR3 has 17 amino acids. Germline trimming cut 7 bases from V and 3 bases from J; bases unmatched to any gene: 12. The CDR3 here is CASKLAGGRTPHYEQYF. The CDR3 bases are TGTGCCAGCAAACTAGCGGGAGGGCGGACGCCGCACTACGAGCAGTACTTC.

The chain links TRBV11-2 to TRBJ2-7; 7 bases align to TRBD1. With V trimmed by 1 base and J by 3 bases, 6 bases remained unmatched. The CDR3 has 15 residues. Germline CDR1 and CDR2: SGHAT and FQNNGV. In nucleotides, the CDR3 is TGTGCCAGCAGCTTAGGGGACAGTAATTACTACGAGCAGTACTTC. This translates into CASSLGDSNYYEQYF.

The gene calls are TRBV19 and TRBJ2-5, with D maybe TRBD2 (8 bases). CDR1 is LNHDA, CDR2 SQIVND, per germline (reference sequence). This CDR3 has 16 residues. With 7 bases removed from V and 4 bases from J, the gap between germline ends came to 22 bases. The CDR3 nucleotides read TGTGCCAGTAACAGGGGCCAGCGGGAGCTGGGAGAGACCCAGTACTTC. Protein sequence: CASNRGQRELGETQYF.

The rearrangement uses TRBV11-3 and TRBJ2-2; no clear D gene. The CDR3 is 13 residues long. V lost 0 bases, J lost 7 bases, and 6 bases lay in between. Germline V gene lookup returns CDR1 SGHNT and CDR2 YENEEA. The CDR3 region has the DNA TGTGCCAGCAGCTTAGAGTTTCACGGGGAGCTGTTTTTT. It specifies CASSLEFHGELFF.

The rearrangement joins TRBV25-1 to TRBJ2-6, with D possibly TRBD1 on 5 matching bases. The CDR3 consists of 17 residues. Germline lookup yields CDR1 MGHDK and CDR2 SYGVNS. The V and J ends lost 4 bases and 0 bases respectively, with 13 bases between them. This chain's CDR3 is CASSARQISSGANVLTF. The CDR3 DNA is TGTGCCAGCAGTGCACGACAGATCAGCTCTGGGGCCAACGTCCTGACTTTC.

The J gene is TRBJ2-7, the V gene TRBV10-3; D gene unclear. The V and J ends lost 1 base and 0 bases respectively, with 10 bases between them. Germline V lookup: CDR1 ENHRY, CDR2 SYGVKD. The CDR3 has 15 residues. CDR3 bases: TGTGCCATCAGTGAGTTGGCTAACCCCTCCTACGAGCAGTACTTC. It is translated as CAISELANPSYEQYF.

The genes are TRBV15 and TRBJ2-1; 7 bases align to TRBD2. The CDR3 consists of 17 residues. The trim removed 0 bases at V and 6 bases at J, leaving 11 bases unmatched. Germline V gene data show CDR1 as LNHNV and CDR2 as YYDKDF (reference sequence). This chain's CDR3 is CATSRDLGGSVSNEQFF. CDR3 DNA sequence: TGTGCCACCAGCAGAGATCTCGGCGGGAGTGTTAGCAATGAGCAGTTCTTC.